This paragraph covers one T cell receptor (beta chain) sequence. Its antigen is currently unknown. The entry originates in a study of shared clonotypes between healthy human individuals. Study at large: Plates per donor: three CD4 naive, three CD4 memory, two CD8 naive, one CD8 memory. Study conclusions and caveats: Owing to a small donor count, the genetic and exposure-history diversity represented was limited. Naive subsets, compared against memory subsets, generally had larger estimated richness values.

The germline V gene encodes CDR1 MNHEY and CDR2 SVGAGI. The CDR3 is 15 residues long. J lost 4 bases, V lost 5 bases, and 8 bases had no gene match. The assay was run at deep level. Generated by immunoSEQ multiplex PCR, the TCRdb table keeps only in-frame clones and is missing some. The sample has more than 2 million clones; about 95% are singletons. The naive CD8 population came from CD45RO-negative cells selected for CCR7, without terminally differentiated effector memory CD45RA+ cells. Source material: naive CD8+ T cells sorted from blood. The clonotype comes from a young man in good health. The chain recombines TRBV6-5 with TRBJ2-7; TRBD2 aligns across 10 bases. The CDR3 here is CASSPRTSGLYEQYF. CDR3 bases: TGTGCCAGCAGTCCCCGGACTAGCGGTTTATACGAGCAGTACTTC.